This TCR beta chain was retrieved from a study of human T cells and chemical hapten exposure (dated by TCRdb to the early 2020s). In the study overall: For sensitization, 2% DPC in acetone was applied to a 2 cm by 2 cm area of upper inner arm skin. Throughout the approximately 22-week study period, patients were also given weekly therapeutic DPC doses on the scalp. Patch tests used Finn chambers with 0.01% DPC on the upper back, scored after 6 days by International Contact Dermatitis Research Group standards. Most of the patients in the cohort were female, and the cohort covered alopecia areata with under or over 50% scalp involvement, alopecia totalis and alopecia universalis. The libraries were sequenced as a pool, and the TCR yield per sample differed mostly because of small variations in library volumes within the pool. In alopecia patients, the study followed how the peripheral blood TCR repertoire changed in vivo over primary and secondary sensitization to diphenylcyclopropenone (DPC), a hapten. Blood samples were taken from patients before sensitization (week 0) and at 2, 6 and about 24 weeks after DPC sensitization. Twenty-nine alopecia patients provided blood for TCR sequencing at one to four time points (pre-sensitization, 2, 6 and 24 weeks). General findings and caveats noted by the study authors: Because every patient had alopecia, a presumed autoimmune disease, the patients' immune response might differ from that of healthy individuals. After repeated subsampling, the strength of the expansion versus patch-test correlation and the threshold at which it became significant changed. The number of TCRs above 1 in 1000 frequency did not change with DPC sensitization; there was no evidence of global repertoire structure alterations. The number of PT1 expanded TCRs positively correlated with patch test score, significant at thresholds 8, 16 and 32 but not 4. Compared with pre-sensitization or healthy control sets, expanded TCRs formed significantly more large CDR3 similarity clusters, which is consistent with antigen-driven responses.

The library was obtained by RACE. The instrument given in TCRdb is NextSeq 500. Library preparation attached unique molecular identifiers to individual cDNA molecules for quantitative, reproducible TCR counting. Both TCR alpha and TCR beta chains were sequenced from each blood RNA sample. The authors processed their data as follows. A median of about 87,000 TCRs per sample was observed, with a range of about 20,000 to 750,000. V, J and CDR3 annotation of the TCR reads was performed with the Decombinator software suite. For the PS versus PT1 abundance plots, all samples were subsampled to the same number of TCRs (28,000). TCRs were defined as expanded if absent before sensitization and observed at least eight times at the 2-week time point. TCRdb cleaned the public reads at Q25 with fastp, built clones with MiXCR and kept in-frame beta chains. Merged by CDR3 protein, the rows form single entries marked with the most common genes and DNA. The V and J calls here are based on TCRdb, not the publication. A total of under 200,000 distinct CDR3 sequences appear in this sample, approximately 31% of them only once. Less than 3.5% of the sample is in the top ten clones.

In its sample, this clonotype was seen a few times. Which antigen it targets is not known. There are no base qualities to consult, and no much larger clone falls within one base. The time point label corresponds to: pre-sensitization, week 0. In light of the paper, this sample's treatment or condition label describes: therapeutic diphenylcyclopropenone sensitization with weekly scalp DPC. At every patch-test visit, the blood draw took place before the patch test was put on. Patients were considered eligible if aged 18 to 70, diagnosed with alopecia and deemed suitable for DPC therapy, and patients were excluded if pregnant. Total RNA was extracted from unfractionated whole blood collected in Tempus Blood RNA tubes. The TCR sequence derives from a woman in her thirties with alopecia areata. Some clones in this sample may be carry-over from other donors' samples. Here the sequenced sample was whole blood, taken in connection with sensitization to the hapten diphenylcyclopropenone (DPC).

CDR3 loop: CASSKGLAVSYNEQFF. The nucleotide sequence reads as follows: TGCGCCAGCAGCAAGGGACTAGCGGTTTCATACAATGAGCAGTTCTTC. Recombination linked TRBV5-1 to TRBJ2-1; 11 bases in between match TRBD2. CDR1 and CDR2, per the germline V gene, are SGHRS and YFSETQ. The CDR3 measures 16 amino acids from cysteine to phenylalanine. Only the CDR3 DNA is retained, 48 bases long and in frame from the first base. The junction shows trimming of 4 bases on V and 4 bases on J, and the gene matches do not reach 7 bases of it.